Listed here are 14 T cell receptor beta chains from one sample, sequenced in a study of T cell responses to AZD1222 COVID-19 vaccine. Using immunoSEQ multiplex PCR, the repertoire was profiled, and TCRdb retains in-frame clones only, with some absent. The sample includes approximately 50,000 clones, more than 70% of them seen just once. The source material was peripheral blood, sampled on day 0 of MenACWY control vaccination. These receptors were collected from an adult in good health.

The chain uses TRBV29-1 and TRBJ1-3, with TRBD1 matching over 10 bases. The CDR3 contains 14 residues. Germline V CDR1 and CDR2: SQVTM, ANQGSEA. The V gene end was trimmed by 7 bases and the J gene end by 3 bases; junction bases not matched to a gene: 6. The DNA of the CDR3 is TGCAGCGCTGAGACAGGGGGCCGTGGAAACACCATATATTTT. Translating gives CSAETGGRGNTIYF.

V usage is TRBV30 and J usage is TRBJ2-7; 16 bases match TRBD2. The V gene end was trimmed by 4 bases and the J gene end by 4 bases; junction bases not matched to a gene: 1. The CDR3 is 14 residues long. Germline values: CDR1 GTSNPN, CDR2 SVGIG (reference sequence). As DNA, the CDR3 is TGTGCCTGGACGGGACTAGCGGGAGGGTACGAGCAGTACTTC. Translation gives CAWTGLAGGYEQYF.

The rearrangement links TRBV28 to TRBJ1-3; 10 bases agree with TRBD1. Germline values: CDR1 MDHEN, CDR2 SYDVKM. The CDR3 runs 16 residues. Trimming took 5 bases from V and 4 from J; bases not matched to a gene: 8. The DNA of the CDR3 is TGTGCCAGCAGTGGCCGGGGACAGGGGCTAGGAAACACCATATATTTT. As protein: CASSGRGQGLGNTIYF.

This clone appeared a few times. The V call is TRBV18, the J call TRBJ1-2; D is unresolved. This CDR3 contains 14 residues. Trimming cost V 2 bases and J 1 base, with 8 bases left between them. Germline-derived CDR1 and CDR2 are KGHSH and LQKENI. CDR3 DNA sequence: TGTGCCAGCTCACCAATGGGGAATAACTATGGCTACACCTTC. This codes for CASSPMGNNYGYTF.

The genes are TRBV2 and TRBJ1-2; TRBD1 agrees at 9 bases. CDR1 and CDR2 from the germline V gene are SNHLY and FYNNEI. J gave up 6 bases and V 6 bases, and 8 bases lay outside the gene matches. The CDR3 extends over 14 amino acids. The CDR3 DNA follows: TGTGCCAGCAGGAACTACGGGACAGGGAATGGCTACACCTTC. Translation gives CASRNYGTGNGYTF.

This sequence joins TRBV15 and TRBJ2-1, with D possibly being TRBD1 (5 bases). The CDR3 length is 16 residues. Germline-derived CDR1 and CDR2 are LNHNV and YYDKDF (reference sequence). The germline V and J ends were trimmed by 2 bases and 2 bases, with 13 bases remaining between them. The CDR3: CATSRTTGSTYNEQFF. The DNA for the CDR3 is TGTGCCACCAGCAGAACAACAGGATCCACCTACAATGAGCAGTTCTTC.

The chain combines TRBV19 with TRBJ2-7, with a tentative D call TRBD1 (6 bases). This CDR3 contains 13 residues. V was trimmed by 0 bases and J by 4 bases, leaving 7 bases between them. In germline, CDR1 is LNHDA, CDR2 SQIVND (reference sequence). The CDR3 loop reads CASSIDRGYEQYF. DNA for the CDR3: TGTGCCAGTAGTATAGACAGGGGTTACGAGCAGTACTTC.

This rearrangement joins TRBV5-1 to TRBJ2-7, with TRBD1 as a possible D gene (6 bases). The CDR3 length is 12 residues. CDR1 is SGHRS, CDR2 YFSETQ, per germline. The V end lost 5 bases, the J end lost 4 bases, and 10 bases lay between the germline ends. The CDR3 here is CASRSQGYEQYF. The CDR3 bases are TGCGCCAGCAGGTCACAGGGTTACGAGCAGTACTTC.

This rearrangement joins TRBV4-3 to TRBJ2-3; TRBD1 is a possible D gene (6 bases). V was cut by 0 bases and J by 6 bases, with 19 bases left in between. Germline loops: CDR1 LGHNA, CDR2 YSLEER. The CDR3 sequence is 17 residues long. CDR3 nucleotide sequence: TGCGCCAGCAGCCAAGAGGGGGTATCAGGGGTTGGGGATACGCAGTATTTT. Amino acids: CASSQEGVSGVGDTQYF.

The genes are TRBV11-2 and TRBJ2-5; D possibly uses TRBD1 or TRBD2 (5 bases each). The CDR3 consists of 15 residues. Germline loops: CDR1 SGHAT, CDR2 FQNNGV. The V end was cut by 5 bases, the J end by 5 bases, with 18 bases between. Here the CDR3 reads CASSLGTVNGETQYF. DNA of the CDR3: TGTGCCAGCAGCCTGGGGACCGTCAATGGGGAGACCCAGTACTTC.

V gene TRBV5-4 combines with J gene TRBJ2-1; 12 bases agree with TRBD2. CDR3 length equals 16 residues. Germline V gives CDR1 SGHNT, CDR2 YYREEE (reference sequence). V was pared by 4 bases and J by 6 bases, with 8 bases of the junction left unmatched. CDR3 DNA: TGTGCCAGCAGCGTTCAGACTAGCGGGAGACCCAATGAGCAGTTCTTC. Translated: CASSVQTSGRPNEQFF.

The V gene is TRBV9, the J gene TRBJ2-3; no firm D call. CDR1 and CDR2 (germline): SGDLS, YYNGEE. V lost 1 base, J lost 2 bases, and 2 bases lay in between. The CDR3 is made up of 12 amino acids. The CDR3 DNA reads TGTGCCAGCAGCGTATACACAGATACGCAGTATTTT. Its protein product is CASSVYTDTQYF. Drawing the rest from reference TRBV9 and TRBJ2-3, the complete variable domain is DSGVTQTPKHLITATGQRVTLRCSPRSGDLSVYWYQQSLDQGLQFLIQYYNGEERAKGNILERFSAQQFPDLHSELNLSSLELGDSALYFCASSVYTDTQYFGPGTRLTVL.

The chain recombines TRBV7-8 with TRBJ2-1, with D possibly being TRBD2 (5 bases). This CDR3 contains 15 residues. V lost 2 bases to trimming and J lost 1 base, with 9 bases between them. CDR1 and CDR2 from the germline V gene are SGHVS and FQNEAQ. The CDR3 loop is CASSLSGMSYNEQFF. CDR3 coding DNA: TGTGCCAGCAGCTTAAGCGGAATGTCCTACAATGAGCAGTTCTTC.

V usage is TRBV28 and J usage is TRBJ1-3; no definite D call. Germline V lookup: CDR1 MDHEN, CDR2 SYDVKM. The CDR3 spans 13 residues. Trimming shortened V by 2 bases and J by 9 bases, and 11 bases separated the two germline ends. CDR3 DNA sequence: TGTGCCAGCAGTTTAATTGGGGAAGGCACCATATATTTT. As protein: CASSLIGEGTIYF.